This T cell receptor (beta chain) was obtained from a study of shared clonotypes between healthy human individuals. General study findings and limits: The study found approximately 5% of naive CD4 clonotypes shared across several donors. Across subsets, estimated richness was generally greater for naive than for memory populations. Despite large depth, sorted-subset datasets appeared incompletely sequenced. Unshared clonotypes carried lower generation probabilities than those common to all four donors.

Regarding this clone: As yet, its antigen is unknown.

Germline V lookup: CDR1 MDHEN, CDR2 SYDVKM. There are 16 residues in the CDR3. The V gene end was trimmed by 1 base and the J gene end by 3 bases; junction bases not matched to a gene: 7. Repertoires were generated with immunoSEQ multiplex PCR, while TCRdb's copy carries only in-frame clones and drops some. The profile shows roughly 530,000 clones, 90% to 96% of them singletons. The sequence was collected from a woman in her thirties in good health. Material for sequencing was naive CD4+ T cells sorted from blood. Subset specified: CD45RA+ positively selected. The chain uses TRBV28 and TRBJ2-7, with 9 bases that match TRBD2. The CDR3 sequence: CASSLYLAGVFYEQYF. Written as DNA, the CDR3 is TGTGCCAGCAGTTTATACTTAGCGGGAGTTTTCTACGAGCAGTACTTC. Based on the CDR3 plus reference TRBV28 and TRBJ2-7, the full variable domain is DVKVTQSSRYLVKRTGEKVFLECVQDMDHENMFWYRQDPGLGLRLIYFSYDVKMKEKGDIPEGYSVSREKKERFSLILESASTNQTSMYLCASSLYLAGVFYEQYFGPGTRLTVT.